The next 12 T cell receptor beta chains were all read from a single sample in a study of cytomegalovirus exposure and HLA in healthy donors. Both 60 Vbeta primers and 13 Jbeta primers went into the PCR. Clones were read by immunoSEQ multiplex PCR, and TCRdb kept only the in-frame ones, dropping some. Here the sample spans some 140,000 clones, approximately 73% being singletons. Material for sequencing was PBMCs. All receptors come from a woman in her thirties or forties in good health and CMV-seronegative.

V and J are TRBV2 and TRBJ2-1; D remains unclear. CDR1 is SNHLY, CDR2 FYNNEI, per germline. V was cut by 9 bases and J by 6 bases, with 15 bases left in between. The CDR3 loop spans 13 amino acids. The CDR3 region has the DNA TGTGCCAGTAAAGAACTTCTAGGCAATGAGCAGTTCTTC. Translation: CASKELLGNEQFF.

This chain links TRBV28 with TRBJ1-2; 8 bases fit TRBD1. CDR3 size: 17 residues. Trimming removed 8 bases from V and 9 bases from J; junction bases left unmatched: 23. The V gene's germline CDR1 is MDHEN and CDR2 SYDVKM. Written as DNA, the CDR3 is TGTGCCAGCCGGGATGGCGGAGGGAGGACAGGGAATCTGCGCTACACCTTC. This encodes CASRDGGGRTGNLRYTF.

The chain combines TRBV19 with TRBJ2-3; D possibly corresponds to TRBD2 (6 bases). This CDR3 spans 14 amino acids. Deletions cut 4 bases from V and 1 base from J, with 9 bases between. CDR1 and CDR2 (germline): LNHDA, SQIVND (reference sequence). CDR3: CASSTWGGTDTQYF. DNA for the CDR3: TGTGCCAGTAGTACCTGGGGGGGCACAGATACGCAGTATTTT.

The chain has TRBV6-1 and TRBJ1-1; TRBD1 agrees at 7 bases. The CDR3 is 15 residues long. Trimming took 4 bases from V and 5 from J; bases not matched to a gene: 10. CDR1 and CDR2 (germline): MNHNS, SASEGT. Written as DNA, the CDR3 is TGTGCCAGCAGTGGAGGAGAGGGGGCTGGGACTGAAGCTTTCTTT. This encodes CASSGGEGAGTEAFF.

The chain recombines TRBV5-1 with TRBJ2-1; D is unclear. This CDR3 has 11 amino acids. The V gene's germline CDR1 is SGHRS and CDR2 YFSETQ. Between the trimmed V and J ends, which lost 7 bases and 7 bases, there was a span of 9 bases. CDR3 in DNA: TGCGCCAGCGGCCCCGGGAATGAGCAGTTCTTC. Translated, it gives CASGPGNEQFF.

V and J are TRBV4-3 and TRBJ1-4; 10 bases map to TRBD1. CDR1 and CDR2 from the germline V gene are LGHNA and YSLEER. Trimming cost V 4 bases and J 6 bases; bases outside gene matches: 5. This CDR3 is built from 15 residues. CDR3 in DNA: TGCGCCAGCAGCCTAGACAGGGGGCGGGATGAAAAACTGTTTTTT. Translation: CASSLDRGRDEKLFF.

V and J are TRBV13 and TRBJ2-1; tentative D call: TRBD1 (6 bases). The CDR3 is 14 amino acids. Germline V lookup: CDR1 PRHDT, CDR2 FYEKMQ (reference sequence). Between the trimmed V and J ends, which lost 2 bases and 1 base, there was a span of 6 bases. The CDR3 protein is CASSLQGSYNEQFF. The DNA of the CDR3 is TGTGCCAGCAGCTTACAGGGGTCCTACAATGAGCAGTTCTTC.

About this clone itself: Different DNA sequences within this sample yield the same CDR3. The rearrangement uses TRBV27 and TRBJ1-5, with D possibly matching TRBD1 (5 bases). Trimming cost V 2 bases and J 4 bases, with 6 bases left between them. The germline V gene has CDR1 MNHEY and CDR2 SMNVEV (reference sequence). CDR3 length: 13 amino acids. The CDR3 here is CASSLRGNQPQHF. In DNA, the CDR3 is TGTGCCAGCAGTTTAAGGGGAAATCAGCCCCAGCATTTT.

The rearrangement joins TRBV7-9 to TRBJ2-7; no definite D call. The V end lost 3 bases, the J end lost 5 bases, and 11 bases lay between the germline ends. Germline CDR1 and CDR2: SEHNR and FQNEAQ (reference sequence). This CDR3 is 13 amino acids long. The CDR3 nucleotides are TGTGCCAGCAGCTTCCCGGGTTGGGACGAGCAGTACTTC. Protein product: CASSFPGWDEQYF.

The V call is TRBV6-5, the J call TRBJ2-5; possibly TRBD1 for D (6 bases). The J call may be faulty, since TRBJ2-7 better matches the DNA end. CDR3 length: 15 amino acids. The V gene's germline CDR1 is MNHEY and CDR2 SVGAGI. CDR3 sequence (DNA): TGTGCCAGCAGTTACTACCCGGGACAAAGCTACGAGCAGTACTTC. Its protein is CASSYYPGQSYEQYF.

The rearrangement joins TRBV27 to TRBJ1-5, with 7 nucleotides matching TRBD1. The ends lost 3 bases at V and 2 bases at J; junction bases unmatched: 7. Looked up from germline, CDR1 is MNHEY and CDR2 is SMNVEV (reference sequence). CDR3 length equals 16 residues. The CDR3 protein is CASSLGQSKGNQPQHF. As DNA, the CDR3 is TGTGCCAGCAGTTTGGGACAGTCCAAGGGCAATCAGCCCCAGCATTTT.

This clone was counted between two and nine times. This specimen includes other DNA sequences encoding the same CDR3. The rearrangement joins TRBV2 to TRBJ2-3; TRBD1 matches 7 bases. The CDR3 has 13 amino acids. Per germline, CDR1 SNHLY and CDR2 FYNNEI. J gave up 4 bases and V 4 bases, and 2 bases lay outside the gene matches. CDR3 sequence reads: CASSGTGPDTQYF. Written as DNA, the CDR3 is TGTGCCAGCAGTGGGACAGGTCCAGATACGCAGTATTTT.